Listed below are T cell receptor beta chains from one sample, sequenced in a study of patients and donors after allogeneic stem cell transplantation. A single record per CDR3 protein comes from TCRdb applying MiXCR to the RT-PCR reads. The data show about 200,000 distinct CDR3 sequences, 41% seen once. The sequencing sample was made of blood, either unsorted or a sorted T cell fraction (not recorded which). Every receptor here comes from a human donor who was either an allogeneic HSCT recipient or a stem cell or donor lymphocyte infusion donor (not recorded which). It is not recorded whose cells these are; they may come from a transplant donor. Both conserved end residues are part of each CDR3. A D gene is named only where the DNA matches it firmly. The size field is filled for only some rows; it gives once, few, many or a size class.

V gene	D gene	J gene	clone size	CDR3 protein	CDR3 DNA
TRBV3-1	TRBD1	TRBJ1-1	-	CASSQEGQGAAKVAFF	TGTGCCAGCAGCCAAGAAGGACAGGGGGCGGCCAAAGTTGCTTTCTTT
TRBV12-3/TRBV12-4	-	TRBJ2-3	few	CASSPPITDTQYF	TGTGCCAGCAGCCCTCCAATCACAGATACGCAGTATTTT
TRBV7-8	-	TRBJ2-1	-	CAWGSSYNEQFF	TGTGCCTGGGGAAGCTCCTACAATGAGCAGTTCTTC
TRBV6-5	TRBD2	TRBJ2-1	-	CASSYRASGKSYNEQFF	TGTGCCAGCAGTTACAGGGCTAGCGGGAAGTCCTACAATGAGCAGTTCTTC
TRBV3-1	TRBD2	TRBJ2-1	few	CASSQDLKGLAGHDEQFF	TGTGCCAGCAGCCAAGATTTAAAGGGACTAGCGGGACATGATGAGCAGTTCTTC
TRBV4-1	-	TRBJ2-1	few	CASSLTEYNEQFF	TGCGCCAGCAGCCTGACAGAGTACAATGAGCAGTTCTTC
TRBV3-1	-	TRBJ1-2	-	CASSQVSREGGYTF	TGTGCCAGCAGCCAAGTGTCTAGGGAAGGTGGCTACACCTTC
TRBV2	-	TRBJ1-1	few	CASSEDSGPEAFF	TGTGCCAGCAGTGAAGATTCTGGACCCGAAGCTTTCTTT
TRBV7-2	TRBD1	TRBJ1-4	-	CASSLGTGAEKLFF	TGTGCCAGCAGCTTGGGGACAGGGGCTGAAAAACTGTTTTTT
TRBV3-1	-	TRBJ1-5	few	CASSRVGPLYSNQPQHF	TGTGCCAGCAGCCGGGTGGGTCCACTTTATAGCAATCAGCCCCAGCATTTT
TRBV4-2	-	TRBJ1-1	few	CASSQEDSMNTEAFF	TGTGCCAGCAGCCAAGAGGACAGCATGAACACTGAAGCTTTCTTT
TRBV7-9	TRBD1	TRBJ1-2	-	CASSSSGQGVHGYTF	TGTGCCAGCAGCTCCTCGGGACAGGGGGTTCATGGCTACACCTTC
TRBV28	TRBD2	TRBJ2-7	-	CATKSGTESSYEQYF	TGTGCCACCAAAAGCGGGACCGAGAGCTCCTACGAGCAGTACTTC
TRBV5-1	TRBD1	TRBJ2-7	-	CASSLAGSGQGYYEQYF	TGCGCCAGCAGCTTGGCCGGCTCGGGACAGGGTTACTACGAGCAGTACTTC
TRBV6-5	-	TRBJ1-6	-	CASSFQGKDSPLHF	TGTGCCAGCAGTTTTCAGGGAAAGGATTCACCCCTCCACTTT
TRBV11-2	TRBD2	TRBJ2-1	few	CASRRLAGEINEQFF	TGTGCCAGCAGGAGACTAGCGGGAGAAATCAATGAGCAGTTCTTC
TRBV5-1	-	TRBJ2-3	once	CASRRDMGFTDTQYF	TGCGCCAGCAGACGGGATATGGGTTTCACAGATACGCAGTATTTT
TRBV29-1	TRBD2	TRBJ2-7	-	CSATWGGRASEQYF	TGCAGCGCTACCTGGGGCGGGAGGGCGTCCGAGCAGTACTTC
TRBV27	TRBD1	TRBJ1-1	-	CASVRRQGKEGTEAFF	TGTGCCTCCGTCCGTCGACAGGGTAAGGAAGGCACTGAAGCTTTCTTT
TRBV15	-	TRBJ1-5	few	CATTQERSNQPQHF	TGTGCCACCACACAGGAACGTAGCAATCAGCCCCAGCATTTT
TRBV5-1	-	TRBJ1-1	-	CASSLGPGEAFF	TGCGCCAGCAGCTTGGGCCCGGGAGAAGCTTTCTTT
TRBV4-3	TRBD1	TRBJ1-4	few	CASSQEAGTGGEKLFF	TGCGCCAGCAGCCAAGAGGCCGGGACAGGGGGCGAAAAACTGTTTTTT
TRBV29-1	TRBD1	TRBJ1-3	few	CSVGTGVGNTIYF	TGCAGCGTGGGGACAGGGGTTGGAAACACCATATATTTT
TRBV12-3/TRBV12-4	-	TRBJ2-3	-	CASSLDVDTQYF	TGTGCCAGCAGTTTAGACGTAGATACGCAGTATTTT
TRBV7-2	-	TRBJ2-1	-	CASSLEAGMNNEQFF	TGTGCCAGCAGCTTAGAGGCGGGAATGAACAATGAGCAGTTCTTC
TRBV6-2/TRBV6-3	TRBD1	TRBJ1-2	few	CASRPNRDRGLGYTF	TGTGCCAGCAGGCCGAACCGGGACAGGGGGCTTGGCTACACCTTC
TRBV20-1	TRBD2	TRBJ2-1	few	CSAAGLAVNNEQFF	TGCAGTGCTGCCGGACTAGCGGTCAACAATGAGCAGTTCTTC
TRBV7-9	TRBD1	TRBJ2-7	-	CASSPNRDSEIMSSYEQYF	TGTGCCAGCAGCCCCAACCGGGACAGTGAGATAATGAGCTCCTACGAGCAGTACTTC
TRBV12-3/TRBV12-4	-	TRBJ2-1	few	CASSLSSGFNEQFF	TGTGCCAGCAGTTTATCGTCGGGTTTCAATGAGCAGTTCTTC
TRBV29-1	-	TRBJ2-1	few	CSVDLASSYNEQFF	TGCAGCGTTGATCTGGCTAGTTCCTACAATGAGCAGTTCTTC
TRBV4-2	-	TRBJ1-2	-	CASSPTTRRGGYTF	TGTGCCAGCAGCCCGACGACCCGGAGAGGTGGCTACACCTTC
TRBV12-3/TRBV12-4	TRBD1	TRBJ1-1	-	CASSLGGQGLPGAFF	TGTGCCAGCAGCTTGGGCGGACAGGGACTGCCGGGAGCTTTCTTT
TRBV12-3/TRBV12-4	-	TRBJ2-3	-	CASRPGWDTQYF	TGTGCCAGCAGACCCGGATGGGACACGCAGTATTTT